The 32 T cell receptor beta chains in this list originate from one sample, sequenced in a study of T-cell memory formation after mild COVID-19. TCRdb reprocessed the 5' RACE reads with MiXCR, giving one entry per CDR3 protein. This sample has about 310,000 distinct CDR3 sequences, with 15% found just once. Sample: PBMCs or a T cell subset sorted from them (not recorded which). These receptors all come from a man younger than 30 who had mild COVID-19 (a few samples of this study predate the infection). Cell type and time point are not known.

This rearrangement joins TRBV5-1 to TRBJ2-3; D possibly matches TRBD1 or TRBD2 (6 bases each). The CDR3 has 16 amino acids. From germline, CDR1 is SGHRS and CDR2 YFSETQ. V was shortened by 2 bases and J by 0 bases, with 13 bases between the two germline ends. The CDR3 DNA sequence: TGCGCCAGCAGCTTACGGGGGCGGACTAGCACAGATACGCAGTATTTT. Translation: CASSLRGRTSTDTQYF.

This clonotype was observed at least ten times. CDR3 in DNA: TGTGCCAGCAGCCAAGACCCAGGAAACAAAGAGACCCAGTACTTC. Protein: CASSQDPGNKETQYF. This chain uses TRBV4-2 with TRBJ2-5; no reliable D call. V was pared by 0 bases and J by 3 bases, with 11 bases between. Germline CDR1 reads LGHNA; CDR2 reads YNFKEQ. The CDR3 runs to 15 residues.

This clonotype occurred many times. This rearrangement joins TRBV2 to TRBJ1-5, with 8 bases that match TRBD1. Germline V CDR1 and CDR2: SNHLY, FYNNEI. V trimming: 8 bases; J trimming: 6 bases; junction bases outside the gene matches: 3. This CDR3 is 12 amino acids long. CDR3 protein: CASDRGGQPQHF. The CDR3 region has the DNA TGTGCCAGCGACAGGGGAGGTCAGCCCCAGCATTTT.

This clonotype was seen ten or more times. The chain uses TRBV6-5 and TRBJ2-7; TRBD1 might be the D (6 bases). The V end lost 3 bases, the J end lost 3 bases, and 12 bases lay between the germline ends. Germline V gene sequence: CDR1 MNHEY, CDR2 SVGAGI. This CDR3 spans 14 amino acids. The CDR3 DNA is TGTGCCAGCAGTTATCGACAGGCTGGCTACGAGCAGTACTTC. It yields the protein CASSYRQAGYEQYF.

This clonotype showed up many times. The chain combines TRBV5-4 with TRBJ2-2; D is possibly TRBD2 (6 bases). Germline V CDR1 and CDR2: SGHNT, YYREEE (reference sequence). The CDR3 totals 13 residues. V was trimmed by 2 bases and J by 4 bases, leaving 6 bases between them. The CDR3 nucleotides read TGTGCCAGCAGCTTCGGGGGCACCGGGGAGCTGTTTTTT. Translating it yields CASSFGGTGELFF.

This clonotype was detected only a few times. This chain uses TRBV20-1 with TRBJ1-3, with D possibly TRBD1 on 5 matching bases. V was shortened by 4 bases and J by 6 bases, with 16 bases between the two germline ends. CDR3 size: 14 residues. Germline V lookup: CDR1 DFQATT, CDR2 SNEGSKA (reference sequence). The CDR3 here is CSANDRGQLNTIYF. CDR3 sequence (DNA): TGCAGTGCTAACGATCGAGGACAACTAAACACCATATATTTT.

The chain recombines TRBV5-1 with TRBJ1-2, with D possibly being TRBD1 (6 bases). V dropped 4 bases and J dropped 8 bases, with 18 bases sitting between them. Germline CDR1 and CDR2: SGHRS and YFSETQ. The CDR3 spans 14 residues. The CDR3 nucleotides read TGCGCCAGCAGCGCCAGGGGAACTGAGGAAGGCTACACCTTC. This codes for CASSARGTEEGYTF.

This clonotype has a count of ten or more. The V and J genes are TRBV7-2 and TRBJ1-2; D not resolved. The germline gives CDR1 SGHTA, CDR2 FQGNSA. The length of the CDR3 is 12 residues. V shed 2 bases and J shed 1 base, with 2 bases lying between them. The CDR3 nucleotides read TGTGCCAGCAGCTTAAGTAACTATGGCTACACCTTC. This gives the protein CASSLSNYGYTF.

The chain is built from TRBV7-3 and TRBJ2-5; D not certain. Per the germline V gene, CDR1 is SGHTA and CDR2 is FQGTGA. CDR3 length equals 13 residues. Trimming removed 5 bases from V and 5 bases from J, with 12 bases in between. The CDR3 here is CASSQYFGETQYF. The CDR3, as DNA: TGTGCCAGCAGCCAATACTTTGGGGAGACCCAGTACTTC.

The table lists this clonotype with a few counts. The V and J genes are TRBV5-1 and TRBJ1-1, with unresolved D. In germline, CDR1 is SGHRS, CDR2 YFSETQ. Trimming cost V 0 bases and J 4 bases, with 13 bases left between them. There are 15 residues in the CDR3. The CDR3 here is CASSLAPRSGTEAFF. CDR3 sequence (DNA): TGCGCCAGCAGCTTGGCTCCTCGGTCTGGCACTGAAGCTTTCTTT.

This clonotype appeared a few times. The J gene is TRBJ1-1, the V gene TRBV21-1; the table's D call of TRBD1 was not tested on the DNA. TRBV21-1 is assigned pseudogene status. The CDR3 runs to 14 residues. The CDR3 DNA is TGTGCCAGCAGCAAAGACAGGGTGAACACTGAAGCTTTCTTT. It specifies CASSKDRVNTEAFF.

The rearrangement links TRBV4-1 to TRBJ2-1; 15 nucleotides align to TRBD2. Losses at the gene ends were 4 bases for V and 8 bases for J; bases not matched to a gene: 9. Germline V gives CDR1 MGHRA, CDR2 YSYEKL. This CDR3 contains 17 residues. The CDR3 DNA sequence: TGCGCCAGCAGCCGGAGGACTAGCGGGGGGGCGACCGATGAGCAGTTCTTC. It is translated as CASSRRTSGGATDEQFF.

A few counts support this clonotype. CDR3 nucleotide sequence: TGTGCCAGCAGCACCCCCCGGGACAGAGTATATTTT. Translating gives CASSTPRDRVYF. The rearrangement uses TRBV12-3 or TRBV12-4 and TRBJ1-3, with 7 positions matching TRBD1. This CDR3 comprises 12 residues. With V trimmed by 6 bases and J by 14 bases, 10 bases remained unmatched.

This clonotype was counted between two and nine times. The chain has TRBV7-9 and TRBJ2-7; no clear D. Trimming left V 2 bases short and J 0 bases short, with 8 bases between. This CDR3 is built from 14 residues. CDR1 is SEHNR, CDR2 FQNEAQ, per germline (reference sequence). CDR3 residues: CASSLRLGSYEQYF. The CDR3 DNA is TGTGCCAGCAGCTTACGCTTGGGCTCCTACGAGCAGTACTTC.

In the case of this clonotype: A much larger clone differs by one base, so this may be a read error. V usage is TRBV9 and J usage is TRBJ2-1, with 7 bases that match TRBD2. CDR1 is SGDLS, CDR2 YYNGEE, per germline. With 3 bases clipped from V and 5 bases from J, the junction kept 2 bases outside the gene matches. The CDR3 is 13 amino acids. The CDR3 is CASSGDYHNEQFF. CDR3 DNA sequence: TGTGCCAGCAGCGGGGACTACCACAATGAGCAGTTCTTC.

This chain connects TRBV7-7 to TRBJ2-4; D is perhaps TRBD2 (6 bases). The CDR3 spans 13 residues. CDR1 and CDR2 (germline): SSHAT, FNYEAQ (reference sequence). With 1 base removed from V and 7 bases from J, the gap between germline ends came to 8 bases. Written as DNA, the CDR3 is TGTGCCAGCAGCTTAGGGGAGGACAACATTCAGTACTTC. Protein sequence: CASSLGEDNIQYF.

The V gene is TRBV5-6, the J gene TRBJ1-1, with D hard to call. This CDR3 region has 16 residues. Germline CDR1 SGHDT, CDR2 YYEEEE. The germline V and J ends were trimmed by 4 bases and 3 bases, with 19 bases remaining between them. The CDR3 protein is CASSPMTRLGDTEAFF. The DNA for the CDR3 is TGTGCCAGCAGCCCAATGACACGACTTGGGGACACTGAAGCTTTCTTT.

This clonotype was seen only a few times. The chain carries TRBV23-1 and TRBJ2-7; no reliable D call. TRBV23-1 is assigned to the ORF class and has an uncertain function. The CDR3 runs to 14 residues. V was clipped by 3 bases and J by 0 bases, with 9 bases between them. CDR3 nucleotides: TGCGCCAGCAGTCAGAGGACGCGCTCCTACGAGCAGTACTTC. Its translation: CASSQRTRSYEQYF.

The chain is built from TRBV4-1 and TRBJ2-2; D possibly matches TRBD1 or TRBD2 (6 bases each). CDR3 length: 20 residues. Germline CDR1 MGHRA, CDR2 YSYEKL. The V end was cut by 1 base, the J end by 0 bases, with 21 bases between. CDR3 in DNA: TGCGCCAGCAGCCAAGTCCTCCCGGGGGCCACCTTCGCGAACACCGGGGAGCTGTTTTTT. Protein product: CASSQVLPGATFANTGELFF.

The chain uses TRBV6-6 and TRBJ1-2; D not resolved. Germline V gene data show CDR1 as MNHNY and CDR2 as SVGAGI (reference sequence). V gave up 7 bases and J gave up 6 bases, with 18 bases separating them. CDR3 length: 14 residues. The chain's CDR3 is CASTPSQHFDGYTF. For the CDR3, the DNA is TGTGCCAGCACCCCAAGCCAGCATTTCGATGGCTACACCTTC.

CDR3: CASSSGLQARGYTF. For the CDR3, the DNA is TGTGCCAGCAGCTCGGGCCTCCAAGCGCGGGGCTACACCTTC. The chain couples TRBV7-9 to TRBJ1-2; unclear D gene. CDR3 size: 14 residues. V lost 4 bases and J 8 bases, leaving 17 bases between the germline ends. Germline V gene data show CDR1 as SEHNR and CDR2 as FQNEAQ (reference sequence).

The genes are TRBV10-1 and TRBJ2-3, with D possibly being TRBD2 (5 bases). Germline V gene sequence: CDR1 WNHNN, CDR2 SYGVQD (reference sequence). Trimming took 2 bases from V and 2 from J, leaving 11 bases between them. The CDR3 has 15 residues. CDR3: CASSEADGNTDTQYF. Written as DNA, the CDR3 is TGCGCCAGCAGTGAGGCAGACGGGAACACAGATACGCAGTATTTT.

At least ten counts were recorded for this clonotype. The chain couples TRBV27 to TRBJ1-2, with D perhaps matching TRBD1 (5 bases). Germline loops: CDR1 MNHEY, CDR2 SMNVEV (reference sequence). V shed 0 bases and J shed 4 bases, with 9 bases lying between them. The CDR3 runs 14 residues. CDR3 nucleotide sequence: TGTGCCAGCAGTTTATCGGGGGAAAGCTATGGCTACACCTTC. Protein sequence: CASSLSGESYGYTF.

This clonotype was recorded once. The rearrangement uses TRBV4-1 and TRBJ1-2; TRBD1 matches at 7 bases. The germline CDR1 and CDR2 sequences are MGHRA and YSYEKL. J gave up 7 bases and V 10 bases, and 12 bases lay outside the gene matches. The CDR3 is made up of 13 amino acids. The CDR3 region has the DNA TGCGCCACCAGGACAGGCGGCTTGGGTGGCTACACCTTC. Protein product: CATRTGGLGGYTF.

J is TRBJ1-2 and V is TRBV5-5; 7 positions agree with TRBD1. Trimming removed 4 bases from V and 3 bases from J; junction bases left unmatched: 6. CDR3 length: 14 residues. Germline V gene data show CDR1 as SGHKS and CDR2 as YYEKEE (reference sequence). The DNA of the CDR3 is TGTGCCAGCAGCCGACAGGGTTGGGACTATGGCTACACCTTC. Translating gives CASSRQGWDYGYTF.

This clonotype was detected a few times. CDR3 loop: CASSAPRVRNTGELFF. The CDR3 bases are TGTGCCAGCAGCGCCCCCCGGGTTCGGAACACCGGGGAGCTGTTTTTT. The chain couples TRBV9 to TRBJ2-2; D ambiguous. The germline V gene encodes CDR1 SGDLS and CDR2 YYNGEE. This CDR3 region has 16 residues. The germline V and J ends were trimmed by 3 bases and 1 base, with 13 bases remaining between them.

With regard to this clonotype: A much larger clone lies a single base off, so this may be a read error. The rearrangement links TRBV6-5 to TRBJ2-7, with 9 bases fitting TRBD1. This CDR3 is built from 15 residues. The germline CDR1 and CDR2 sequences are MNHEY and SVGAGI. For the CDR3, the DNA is TGTGCCATCAGTCACAGGGGGCTTAGCTCCTACGAGCAGTACTTC. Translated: CAISHRGLSSYEQYF.

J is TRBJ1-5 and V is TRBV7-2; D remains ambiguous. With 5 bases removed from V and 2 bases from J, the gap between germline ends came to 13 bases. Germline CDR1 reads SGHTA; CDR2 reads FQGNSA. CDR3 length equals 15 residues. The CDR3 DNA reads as TGTGCCAGCAGCCAGGACCGGAGGGGCAATCAGCCCCAGCATTTT. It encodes CASSQDRRGNQPQHF.

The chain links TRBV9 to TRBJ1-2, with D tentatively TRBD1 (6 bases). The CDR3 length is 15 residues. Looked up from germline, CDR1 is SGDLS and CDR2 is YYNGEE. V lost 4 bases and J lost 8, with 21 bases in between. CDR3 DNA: TGTGCCAGCAGCAAGAGGACAGACGCCCTTATGGGCTACACCTTC. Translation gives CASSKRTDALMGYTF.

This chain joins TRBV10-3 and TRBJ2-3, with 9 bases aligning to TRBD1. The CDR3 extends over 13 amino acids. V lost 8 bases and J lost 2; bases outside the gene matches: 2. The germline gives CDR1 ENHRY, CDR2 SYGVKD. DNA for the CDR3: TGTGCCATCGGGACAGGGTTCACAGATACGCAGTATTTT. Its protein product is CAIGTGFTDTQYF.

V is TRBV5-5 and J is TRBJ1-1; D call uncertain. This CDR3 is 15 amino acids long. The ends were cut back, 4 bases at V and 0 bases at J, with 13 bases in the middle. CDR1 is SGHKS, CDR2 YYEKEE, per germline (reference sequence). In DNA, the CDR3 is TGTGCCAGCAGCCCCTTCGCGGTTTTGAACACTGAAGCTTTCTTT. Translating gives CASSPFAVLNTEAFF.

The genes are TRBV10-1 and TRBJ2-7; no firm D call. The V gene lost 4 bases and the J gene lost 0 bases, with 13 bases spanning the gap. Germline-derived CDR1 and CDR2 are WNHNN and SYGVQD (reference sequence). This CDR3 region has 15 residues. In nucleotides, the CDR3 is TGCGCCAGCAGTGCAGGTAGTGGCGGCTCCTACGAGCAGTACTTC. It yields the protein CASSAGSGGSYEQYF.